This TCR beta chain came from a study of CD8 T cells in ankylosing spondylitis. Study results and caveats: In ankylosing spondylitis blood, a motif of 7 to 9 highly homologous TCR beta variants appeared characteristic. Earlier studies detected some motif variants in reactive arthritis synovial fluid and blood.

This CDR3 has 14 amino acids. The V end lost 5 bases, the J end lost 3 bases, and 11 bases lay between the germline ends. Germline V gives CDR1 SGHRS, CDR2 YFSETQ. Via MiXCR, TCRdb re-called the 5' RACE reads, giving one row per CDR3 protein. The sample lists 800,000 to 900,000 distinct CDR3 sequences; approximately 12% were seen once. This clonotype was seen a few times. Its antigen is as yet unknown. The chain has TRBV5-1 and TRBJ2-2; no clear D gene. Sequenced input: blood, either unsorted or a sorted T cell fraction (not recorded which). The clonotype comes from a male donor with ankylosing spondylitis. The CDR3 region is CASRPRFDTGELFF. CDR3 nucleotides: TGCGCCAGCAGACCCAGGTTCGACACCGGGGAGCTGTTTTTT.